One and the same sample provided the 30 T cell receptor beta chains below, sequenced in a study of T cell changes during pregnancy in multiple sclerosis (dated by TCRdb to the late 2010s). Receptor libraries were prepared by the immunoSEQ multiplex PCR assay. TCRdb carries this immuneACCESS record with in-frame sequences only. Its versions omit some clonotypes, under half of them owing to an unresolved V gene in the studies checked, with the rest unexplained. In all, the sample holds around 50,000 clones, and approximately 95% of those were seen once. In total, the top ten clones hold approximately 6% of the sample. The material sequenced was CD8+ T cells from peripheral blood mononuclear cells, taken in the first trimester of pregnancy. Receptors originate from a female donor with multiple sclerosis, enrolled in a pregnancy study.

This chain uses TRBV28 with TRBJ2-3; TRBD2 is a possible D gene (5 bases). Germline CDR1 MDHEN, CDR2 SYDVKM. This CDR3 has 14 residues. The V and J ends lost 3 bases and 1 base respectively, with 8 bases between them. The CDR3: CASSFLSGTDTQYF. Written as DNA, the CDR3 is TGTGCCAGCAGTTTTCTTAGCGGCACAGATACGCAGTATTTT.

This clone showed up just once. J is TRBJ2-1 and V is TRBV27; 7 bases align to TRBD2. Losses at the gene ends were 1 base for V and 8 bases for J; bases not matched to a gene: 8. Germline loops: CDR1 MNHEY, CDR2 SMNVEV (reference sequence). The CDR3 spans 15 residues. The CDR3 DNA reads TGTGCCAGCAGTTTATGGGCGGGAGCAGGAGATGAGCAGTTCTTC. Protein: CASSLWAGAGDEQFF.

This sequence joins TRBV5-1 and TRBJ2-7, with TRBD2 matching over 7 bases. Germline CDR1 reads SGHRS; CDR2 reads YFSETQ. With 4 bases clipped from V and 2 bases from J, the junction kept 6 bases outside the gene matches. This CDR3 spans 14 amino acids. CDR3 nucleotides: TGCGCCAGCAGCCGGGACTACCCTACCTACGAGCAGTACTTC. Translation: CASSRDYPTYEQYF.

The rearrangement links TRBV4-1 to TRBJ1-2, with TRBD1 matching 9 bases. Trimming cost V 3 bases and J 7 bases; bases outside gene matches: 12. Germline CDR1 is MGHRA and CDR2 is YSYEKL. The CDR3 has 16 residues. This chain's CDR3 is CASSHGWTGEGGGYTF. In nucleotides, the CDR3 is TGCGCCAGCAGCCACGGATGGACAGGGGAAGGAGGTGGCTACACCTTC.

This clone appeared a single time. V is TRBV4-1 and J is TRBJ2-7; unclear D gene. This CDR3 contains 14 residues. Germline CDR1 is MGHRA and CDR2 is YSYEKL. Trimming cost V 0 bases and J 8 bases, with 14 bases left between them. The CDR3 nucleotides are TGCGCCAGCAGCCAAGATCGCACTATAAGTCAGCAGTACTTC. It yields the protein CASSQDRTISQQYF.

This chain uses TRBV7-2 with TRBJ2-5; TRBD2 is a possible D gene (6 bases). The germline V and J ends were trimmed by 5 bases and 5 bases, with 18 bases remaining between them. This CDR3 has 15 amino acids. The germline gives CDR1 SGHTA, CDR2 FQGNSA. This CDR3 is CASSPDYSSGETQYF. DNA for the CDR3: TGTGCCAGCAGCCCGGACTACTCCTCGGGGGAGACCCAGTACTTC.

The chain employs TRBV28 and TRBJ2-1; D not certain. Germline V gene data show CDR1 as MDHEN and CDR2 as SYDVKM. CDR3 length equals 13 residues. Trimming removed 5 bases from V and 10 bases from J, with 15 bases in between. The CDR3 DNA reads as TGTGCCAGCAGTATGGCCCAGAAGAAGGAGCAGTTCTTC. Encoded protein: CASSMAQKKEQFF. Full variable domain (remainder filled in from reference TRBV28 and TRBJ2-1): DVKVTQSSRYLVKRTGEKVFLECVQDMDHENMFWYRQDPGLGLRLIYFSYDVKMKEKGDIPEGYSVSREKKERFSLILESASTNQTSMYLCASSMAQKKEQFFGPGTRLTVL.

The chain joins TRBV10-3 to TRBJ2-7; 11 bases are a match to TRBD1. V lost 7 bases to trimming and J lost 4 bases; unmatched junction nucleotides: 6. Germline CDR1 reads ENHRY; CDR2 reads SYGVKD. This CDR3 contains 14 residues. In DNA, the CDR3 is TGTGCCATCACCCTGGACAGGGGGCTGTACGAGCAGTACTTC. This sequence encodes CAITLDRGLYEQYF.

This clone was detected only once. The genes are TRBV6-1 and TRBJ2-7, with 10 bases aligning to TRBD2. Germline-derived CDR1 and CDR2 are MNHNS and SASEGT. The V gene end was trimmed by 7 bases and the J gene end by 7 bases; junction bases not matched to a gene: 13. CDR3 length: 15 residues. CDR3: CASKAVPAGGGEQYF. The DNA for the CDR3 is TGTGCCAGCAAGGCAGTGCCAGCGGGAGGGGGGGAGCAGTACTTC.

The chain employs TRBV4-1 and TRBJ1-1; D perhaps matches TRBD1 (5 bases). This CDR3 contains 18 residues. The germline V gene encodes CDR1 MGHRA and CDR2 YSYEKL. Trimming took 2 bases from V and 6 from J, leaving 25 bases between them. The CDR3 here is CASSQISNRPPIGSEAFF. CDR3 nucleotide sequence: TGCGCCAGCAGCCAAATTAGCAACAGGCCACCAATTGGCTCTGAAGCTTTCTTT.

Regarding this clone: The identical CDR3 is also encoded by other nucleotide sequences in the sample. The gene calls are TRBV28 and TRBJ1-5, with a weak D call TRBD1 (6 bases). CDR3 size: 15 residues. CDR1 is MDHEN and CDR2 is SYDVKM in the germline V gene. Trimming shortened V by 2 bases and J by 7 bases, and 15 bases separated the two germline ends. CDR3 amino acids: CASSLGQGFRQPQHF. CDR3 sequence (DNA): TGTGCCAGCAGTTTAGGGCAGGGGTTTAGGCAGCCCCAGCATTTT.

For the CDR3, the DNA is TGTGCCAGTAGTATCGGGGACAGTTCTAATGAAAAACTGTTTTTT. Translating it yields CASSIGDSSNEKLFF. The chain recombines TRBV19 with TRBJ1-4, with 7 bases lining up with TRBD1. J gave up 3 bases and V 3 bases, and 4 bases lay outside the gene matches. The CDR3 extends over 15 amino acids. CDR1 is LNHDA, CDR2 SQIVND, per germline (reference sequence).

The chain links TRBV5-8 to TRBJ1-1; D is ambiguous. V shed 0 bases and J shed 4 bases, with 10 bases lying between them. The CDR3 covers 14 residues. Germline values: CDR1 SGHTS, CDR2 YDEGEE. CDR3 DNA: TGTGCCAGCAGCTTGGTAGGCCGGGGCACTGAAGCTTTCTTT. It specifies CASSLVGRGTEAFF.

The gene calls are TRBV5-1 and TRBJ2-5; TRBD2 agrees at 12 bases. The J segment lost 4 bases and the V segment lost 9 bases, leaving 19 bases of the junction unmatched. Germline V gives CDR1 SGHRS, CDR2 YFSETQ. The length of the CDR3 is 18 residues. CDR3 residues: CAILKRTSGMVGGETQYF. The CDR3 DNA follows: TGCGCCATCCTAAAGCGGACTAGCGGGATGGTTGGGGGAGAGACCCAGTACTTC.

The rearrangement joins TRBV11-2 to TRBJ2-5; 10 nucleotides match TRBD2. From germline, CDR1 is SGHAT and CDR2 FQNNGV. V was clipped by 6 bases and J by 4 bases; unmatched bases: 20. The CDR3 runs to 19 residues. CDR3 region: CASRGWASGSGPGAETQYF. In DNA, the CDR3 is TGTGCCAGCAGGGGGTGGGCTAGCGGGAGCGGACCCGGCGCAGAGACCCAGTACTTC.

V and J are TRBV27 and TRBJ2-5; no clear D gene. The V and J ends lost 0 bases and 5 bases respectively, with 13 bases between them. From germline, CDR1 is MNHEY and CDR2 SMNVEV (reference sequence). The CDR3 has 15 residues. In nucleotides, the CDR3 is TGTGCCAGCAGTTTATCCCCAGGCCACCTTGAGACCCAGTACTTC. It translates to CASSLSPGHLETQYF.

CDR3 protein: CASTPDGTSGNTIYF. The CDR3, as DNA: TGTGCCAGCACCCCCGACGGGACTTCTGGAAACACCATATATTTT. The chain employs TRBV7-9 and TRBJ1-3; tentatively, D is TRBD1 (5 bases). The CDR3 length is 15 residues. V was shortened by 7 bases and J by 1 base, with 14 bases between the two germline ends. Germline V gene sequence: CDR1 SEHNR, CDR2 FQNEAQ (reference sequence).

This sequence joins TRBV10-1 and TRBJ2-2; 10 positions match TRBD2. This CDR3 region has 14 residues. V trimming: 5 bases; J trimming: 5 bases; junction bases outside the gene matches: 2. Germline lookup yields CDR1 WNHNN and CDR2 SYGVQD (reference sequence). The CDR3 DNA follows: TGCGCCAGCAGTAAGCGGGAGGGGACCGGGGAGCTGTTTTTT. Translated, it gives CASSKREGTGELFF.

The J gene is TRBJ2-1, the V gene TRBV7-6; 8 bases match TRBD2. Germline V lookup: CDR1 SGHVS, CDR2 FNYEAQ. The junction had 12 bases not matched to a gene; V was cut back by 5 bases and J by 0 bases. The CDR3 length is 18 residues. DNA of the CDR3: TGTGCCAGCAGCCAAGAGGGGGGCGGGAGGAGCTCCTACAATGAGCAGTTCTTC. It encodes CASSQEGGGRSSYNEQFF.

The V and J genes are TRBV4-2 and TRBJ2-7; 8 bases are shared with TRBD2. CDR1 LGHNA and CDR2 YNFKEQ come from the germline V gene. The CDR3 runs 18 residues. Germline trimming cut 3 bases from V and 3 bases from J; bases unmatched to any gene: 16. The CDR3 here is CASSHSLGGTRVFYEQYF. The CDR3 bases are TGTGCCAGCAGCCACTCCCTAGGGGGGACTAGAGTGTTCTACGAGCAGTACTTC.

This chain uses TRBV6-1 with TRBJ2-7, with TRBD1 matching 7 bases. CDR3 length: 15 residues. V lost 2 bases, J lost 6 bases, and 10 bases stayed unmatched. The germline V gene encodes CDR1 MNHNS and CDR2 SASEGT. The CDR3 DNA reads TGTGCCAGCAGTGAAAAGGTCGCACAGGGGCGCGAGCAGTACTTC. Residues: CASSEKVAQGREQYF.

The chain carries TRBV19 and TRBJ1-4, with TRBD1 as a possible D gene (5 bases). V was trimmed by 4 bases and J by 2 bases, leaving 14 bases between them. The CDR3 is 16 residues long. The germline V gene has CDR1 LNHDA and CDR2 SQIVND (reference sequence). The CDR3 DNA reads TGTGCCAGTAGTAGGGGTTTCAGGGCCACTAATGAAAAACTGTTTTTT. Translating gives CASSRGFRATNEKLFF.

This chain uses TRBV7-9 with TRBJ2-2; TRBD2 matches 10 bases. V lost 6 bases, J lost 5 bases, and 12 bases stayed unmatched. CDR1 and CDR2 from the germline V gene are SEHNR and FQNEAQ (reference sequence). The CDR3 spans 17 residues. CDR3: CASRSLKGLAQTGELFF. The CDR3 coding sequence is TGTGCCAGCAGATCCCTCAAGGGACTAGCGCAAACCGGGGAGCTGTTTTTT.

This chain links TRBV27 with TRBJ1-1, with 8 nucleotides matching TRBD1. V dropped 6 bases and J dropped 4; count of bases not matched to a gene: 10. The CDR3 extends over 15 amino acids. Germline V gives CDR1 MNHEY, CDR2 SMNVEV (reference sequence). CDR3 DNA sequence: TGTGCCAGCAGCCGGACAGGGCTCGGGTCCACTGAAGCTTTCTTT. Translated, it gives CASSRTGLGSTEAFF.

The CDR3 bases are TGTGCCAGCAGTTCCCAACGGACTAGGGGTGAGCAGTTCTTC. Amino acid sequence: CASSSQRTRGEQFF. V gene TRBV28 combines with J gene TRBJ2-1; 7 nucleotides align to TRBD2. This CDR3 region has 14 residues. The V gene end was trimmed by 4 bases and the J gene end by 9 bases; junction bases not matched to a gene: 9. From germline, CDR1 is MDHEN and CDR2 SYDVKM.

CDR3 bases: TGTGCCAGCAGTGAAAGCCTGGGACTAGCGTCCAGCTCCTACAATGAGCAGTTCTTC. It yields the protein CASSESLGLASSSYNEQFF. The chain recombines TRBV2 with TRBJ2-1, with TRBD2 matching 10 bases. This CDR3 is built from 19 residues. The V gene's germline CDR1 is SNHLY and CDR2 FYNNEI. Trimming took 2 bases from V and 0 from J; bases not matched to a gene: 10.

The V gene is TRBV6-5, the J gene TRBJ2-1, with D perhaps TRBD1 (6 bases). CDR3 length: 14 residues. Trimming took off 5 bases at V and 5 bases at J, with 13 bases between the two ends. Germline values: CDR1 MNHEY, CDR2 SVGAGI. CDR3 sequence: CASSQGPADNEQFF. The CDR3 DNA reads as TGTGCCAGCAGTCAGGGGCCCGCTGACAATGAGCAGTTCTTC.

The chain uses TRBV13 and TRBJ2-7; TRBD1 might be the D (6 bases). The germline V and J ends were trimmed by 5 bases and 7 bases, with 15 bases remaining between them. The V gene's germline CDR1 is PRHDT and CDR2 FYEKMQ (reference sequence). The CDR3 is 13 amino acids. CDR3 nucleotide sequence: TGTGCCAGCAGCCCACGCAACAGGGTTGAGCAGTACTTC. Protein: CASSPRNRVEQYF.

V and J are TRBV27 and TRBJ1-6; D gene unclear. The CDR3 runs 13 residues. V dropped 3 bases and J dropped 12 bases, with 12 bases sitting between them. Germline lookup yields CDR1 MNHEY and CDR2 SMNVEV (reference sequence). CDR3 nucleotides: TGTGCCAGCAGTTTCAAGACTAACGGACCCCTCCACTTT. This gives the protein CASSFKTNGPLHF.

The V and J genes are TRBV27 and TRBJ2-3; tentative D call: TRBD1 (6 bases). The CDR3 totals 14 residues. Germline-derived CDR1 and CDR2 are MNHEY and SMNVEV (reference sequence). V lost 5 bases and J lost 1, with 10 bases in between. The CDR3, as DNA: TGTGCCAGCAGTAGATGGACAGGCACAGATACGCAGTATTTT. Its protein is CASSRWTGTDTQYF.